These 30 T cell receptor beta chains were sequenced from one sample in a study of blood T cell repertoires in COVID-19. The method was immunoSEQ multiplex PCR; TCRdb's version includes in-frame clones alone and lacks a portion of them. The table includes more than 110,000 clones, 84% detected once. The sequencing sample was made of PBMCs or T cells enriched from blood (not recorded which). The receptors were gathered from a woman under 30 who had been exposed to COVID-19.

The chain uses TRBV10-2 and TRBJ2-1; TRBD2 might be the D (7 bases). Germline V lookup: CDR1 WSHSY, CDR2 SAAADI. CDR3 length: 13 amino acids. The V end was cut by 7 bases, the J end by 10 bases, with 17 bases between. Written as DNA, the CDR3 is TGCGCCAGCATTGGGGGGGGCGGCAACGAGCAGTTCTTC. It translates to CASIGGGGNEQFF.

This sequence joins TRBV9 and TRBJ2-1; 7 bases fit TRBD2. CDR1 is SGDLS, CDR2 YYNGEE, per germline. V shed 2 bases, J shed 5 bases, and the junction held 7 bases outside the gene matches. This CDR3 has 15 residues. CDR3 amino acids: CASSVYGGSDNEQFF. The CDR3 bases are TGTGCCAGCAGCGTTTACGGGGGGAGTGACAATGAGCAGTTCTTC.

The rearrangement links TRBV30 to TRBJ2-1; 8 bases match TRBD2. The CDR3 is 16 residues long. Trimming cost V 2 bases and J 2 bases; bases outside gene matches: 8. Germline V lookup: CDR1 GTSNPN, CDR2 SVGIG (reference sequence). The chain's CDR3 is CAWSPGGAGTYNEQFF. For the CDR3, the DNA is TGTGCCTGGAGTCCGGGAGGGGCGGGAACCTACAATGAGCAGTTCTTC.

DNA for the CDR3: TGTGCCAGCAGTGAAGCGACAGGGTCATACTATGGCTACACCTTC. Translation: CASSEATGSYYGYTF. The V call is TRBV2, the J call TRBJ1-2; TRBD1 agrees at 7 bases. The germline V gene encodes CDR1 SNHLY and CDR2 FYNNEI. With 0 bases clipped from V and 3 bases from J, the junction kept 4 bases outside the gene matches. This CDR3 region has 15 residues. The full variable domain, completed using reference TRBV2 and TRBJ1-2, is EPEVTQTPSHQVTQMGQEVILRCVPISNHLYFYWYRQILGQKVEFLVSFYNNEISEKSEIFDDQFSVERPDGSNFTLKIRSTKLEDSAMYFCASSEATGSYYGYTFGSGTRLTVV.

The gene calls are TRBV29-1 and TRBJ2-1; 8 bases match TRBD2. V lost 7 bases and J lost 7; bases outside the gene matches: 12. Germline V gene sequence: CDR1 SQVTM, CDR2 ANQGSEA. The CDR3 loop spans 14 amino acids. In DNA, the CDR3 is TGCAGCGGTTATGTCAGCGGGAGTAATAATGAGCAGTTCTTC. Protein product: CSGYVSGSNNEQFF.

This clone came up a few times. The chain joins TRBV6-6 to TRBJ1-1, with D tentatively TRBD1 (6 bases). The V gene lost 5 bases and the J gene lost 2 bases, with 18 bases spanning the gap. Germline CDR1 is MNHNY and CDR2 is SVGAGI (reference sequence). CDR3 length: 16 residues. CDR3 region: CASSPLDRTLNTEAFF. DNA for the CDR3: TGTGCCAGCAGTCCCCTTGACAGGACCCTAAACACTGAAGCTTTCTTT.

The chain is built from TRBV9 and TRBJ2-1; 9 bases fit TRBD2. The V gene's germline CDR1 is SGDLS and CDR2 YYNGEE. The CDR3 is 15 residues long. J gave up 5 bases and V 3 bases, and 6 bases lay outside the gene matches. The CDR3 bases are TGTGCCAGCAGCGGACAGACTAGCGGACACAATGAGCAGTTCTTC. Its protein product is CASSGQTSGHNEQFF.

The chain joins TRBV28 to TRBJ2-7; D is possibly TRBD2 (7 bases). Germline V gives CDR1 MDHEN, CDR2 SYDVKM. The CDR3 is made up of 14 amino acids. V gave up 7 bases and J gave up 1 base, with 14 bases separating them. CDR3 region: CASKGRGGSYEQYF. In DNA form, the CDR3 reads TGTGCCAGCAAAGGTAGGGGGGGGTCCTACGAGCAGTACTTC.

The V gene is TRBV27, the J gene TRBJ2-1; 7 positions match TRBD2. CDR1 and CDR2 from the germline V gene are MNHEY and SMNVEV (reference sequence). The ends lost 8 bases at V and 0 bases at J; junction bases unmatched: 4. The CDR3 spans 14 residues. CDR3 region: CASQAGSSYNEQFF. CDR3 DNA: TGTGCCAGCCAAGCGGGGAGCTCCTACAATGAGCAGTTCTTC.

Turning to this clone: Other nucleotide sequences in the sample specify the same CDR3. The chain recombines TRBV28 with TRBJ1-2, with 10 bases aligning to TRBD1. Looked up from germline, CDR1 is MDHEN and CDR2 is SYDVKM. This CDR3 contains 15 residues. V lost 6 bases to trimming and J lost 3 bases; unmatched junction nucleotides: 7. The CDR3 protein is CASSLDRGRDYGYTF. The CDR3 DNA sequence: TGTGCCAGCAGCCTCGACAGGGGGCGTGACTATGGCTACACCTTC.

About this clone itself: As the CDR3 is not closed by the conserved phenylalanine or tryptophan, this likely results from a read error. The limits of the CDR3 on the DNA are not certain, so only TCRdb's listed CDR3 is given. The chain joins TRBV9 to TRBJ2-6; the listed D gene, TRBD2, was not tested against the DNA. Inclusive of both ends, the CDR3 amounts to 10 amino acids. CDR1 and CDR2 (germline): SGDLS, YYNGEE. The CDR3 reads CASSLLEGSL.

The V and J genes are TRBV10-3 and TRBJ2-2; D gene unclear. The V and J ends lost 0 bases and 1 base respectively, with 6 bases between them. The germline V gene has CDR1 ENHRY and CDR2 SYGVKD. This CDR3 is 15 amino acids long. CDR3 amino acids: CAISESHRNTGELFF. CDR3 DNA: TGTGCCATCAGTGAGTCGCACAGGAACACCGGGGAGCTGTTTTTT.

This clone has just one count. This chain uses TRBV30 with TRBJ2-2; TRBD1 agrees at 10 bases. Losses at the gene ends were 4 bases for V and 5 bases for J; bases not matched to a gene: 7. CDR3 length: 15 amino acids. Germline V gene lookup returns CDR1 GTSNPN and CDR2 SVGIG (reference sequence). This CDR3 is CAWIPGQGITGELFF. The CDR3 nucleotides read TGTGCCTGGATCCCGGGACAGGGGATAACCGGGGAGCTGTTTTTT.

The chain uses TRBV27 and TRBJ1-2; TRBD1 agrees at 8 bases. CDR3 length: 13 amino acids. The J segment lost 10 bases and the V segment lost 2 bases, leaving 6 bases of the junction unmatched. Germline CDR1 is MNHEY and CDR2 is SMNVEV (reference sequence). CDR3 region: CASSLDRTGNYTF. In nucleotides, the CDR3 is TGTGCCAGCAGTTTAGACCGGACAGGGAACTACACCTTC.

The CDR3 DNA reads as TGCAGCGTCGGACTAGCTAAAGAGACCCAGTACTTC. This gives the protein CSVGLAKETQYF. This chain uses TRBV29-1 with TRBJ2-5, with 8 positions matching TRBD2. Germline V gene data show CDR1 as SQVTM and CDR2 as ANQGSEA. The CDR3 is 12 residues long. V lost 6 bases and J lost 3; bases outside the gene matches: 3.

The V and J genes are TRBV19 and TRBJ1-2; D is ambiguous. Germline loops: CDR1 LNHDA, CDR2 SQIVND (reference sequence). Between the trimmed V and J ends, which lost 2 bases and 5 bases, there was a span of 12 bases. The CDR3 covers 14 residues. The CDR3 is CASSIYGGSYGYTF. The CDR3 region has the DNA TGTGCCAGTAGTATATATGGCGGAAGTTATGGCTACACCTTC. Full variable domain (outside the CDR3, taken from reference TRBV19 and TRBJ1-2): DGGITQSPKYLFRKEGQNVTLSCEQNLNHDAMYWYRQDPGQGLRLIYYSQIVNDFQKGDIAEGYSVSREKKESFPLTVTSAQKNPTAFYLCASSIYGGSYGYTFGSGTRLTVV.

The chain links TRBV30 to TRBJ1-2; no reliable D call. The CDR3 runs 13 residues. V was pared by 2 bases and J by 7 bases, with 14 bases between. Germline CDR1 GTSNPN, CDR2 SVGIG (reference sequence). The CDR3 sequence: CAWSSFGVGGYTF. Here the CDR3 DNA reads TGTGCCTGGAGTAGTTTCGGGGTGGGTGGCTACACCTTC.

The rearrangement joins TRBV5-8 to TRBJ1-5; D remains ambiguous. Germline values: CDR1 SGHTS, CDR2 YDEGEE. CDR3 size: 15 residues. Trimming took off 2 bases at V and 2 bases at J, with 11 bases between the two ends. CDR3 sequence: CASSLYLVGNQPQHF. The CDR3 DNA reads as TGTGCCAGCAGCTTATATCTCGTAGGCAATCAGCCCCAGCATTTT. Based on the CDR3 plus reference TRBV5-8 and TRBJ1-5, the full variable domain is EAGVTQSPTHLIKTRGQQATLRCSPISGHTSVYWYQQALGLGLQFLLWYDEGEERNRGNFPPRFSGRQFPNYSSELNVNALELEDSALYLCASSLYLVGNQPQHFGDGTRLSIL.

The chain combines TRBV5-1 with TRBJ2-7; D perhaps matches TRBD1 (6 bases). V shed 4 bases and J shed 0 bases, with 14 bases lying between them. This CDR3 spans 15 amino acids. In germline, CDR1 is SGHRS, CDR2 YFSETQ. DNA of the CDR3: TGCGCCAGCAGCGTCGGGACACAATCCTCCTACGAGCAGTACTTC. Translation gives CASSVGTQSSYEQYF. The complete variable domain, with remaining parts taken from reference TRBV5-1 and TRBJ2-7, reads KAGVTQTPRYLIKTRGQQVTLSCSPISGHRSVSWYQQTPGQGLQFLFEYFSETQRNKGNFPGRFSGRQFSNSRSEMNVSTLELGDSALYLCASSVGTQSSYEQYFGPGTRLTVT.

The chain combines TRBV7-2 with TRBJ2-7, with a possible D match to TRBD1 (5 bases). CDR3 length: 13 residues. Trimming cost V 3 bases and J 4 bases, with 10 bases left between them. From germline, CDR1 is SGHTA and CDR2 FQGNSA. The CDR3 bases are TGTGCCAGCAGCTTGCCAGACAGTTACGAGCAGTACTTC. It translates to CASSLPDSYEQYF.

The table lists this clone with many counts. The chain recombines TRBV6-5 with TRBJ2-7; D may be TRBD1 (6 bases). CDR3 length: 16 amino acids. V lost 4 bases and J lost 2, with 18 bases in between. The germline V gene has CDR1 MNHEY and CDR2 SVGAGI. The CDR3 coding sequence is TGTGCCAGCAGTTCAGCGGACAGCCAAGGGGCCTACGAGCAGTACTTC. It encodes CASSSADSQGAYEQYF.

This clone was observed a single time. The J gene is TRBJ2-1, the V gene TRBV27, with TRBD2 identical over 7 bases. The CDR3 runs to 16 residues. Per the germline V gene, CDR1 is MNHEY and CDR2 is SMNVEV (reference sequence). The V gene end was trimmed by 0 bases and the J gene end by 6 bases; junction bases not matched to a gene: 8. The CDR3 is CASSLSIAGAPNEQFF. CDR3 nucleotides: TGTGCCAGCAGTTTATCGATTGCGGGAGCTCCCAATGAGCAGTTCTTC.

V and J are TRBV9 and TRBJ2-3, with D possibly matching TRBD2 (6 bases). V was pared by 4 bases and J by 1 base, with 13 bases between. Germline CDR1 is SGDLS and CDR2 is YYNGEE. This CDR3 is 15 amino acids long. Here the CDR3 reads CASSTRDWGTDTQYF. In DNA, the CDR3 is TGTGCCAGCAGCACCCGGGACTGGGGCACAGATACGCAGTATTTT.

The chain couples TRBV6-1 to TRBJ2-1, with TRBD2 matching over 9 bases. V shed 0 bases and J 2 bases; nucleotides not matched to a gene: 2. The CDR3 is 16 amino acids. Germline V lookup: CDR1 MNHNS, CDR2 SASEGT. The CDR3 DNA reads as TGTGCCAGCAGTGAAGCAGTAGCGGGAGCCTACAATGAGCAGTTCTTC. Amino acids: CASSEAVAGAYNEQFF.

The chain has TRBV30 and TRBJ1-6, with D uncertain. V lost 0 bases and J lost 9, with 12 bases in between. The CDR3 consists of 14 residues. Germline values: CDR1 GTSNPN, CDR2 SVGIG (reference sequence). CDR3 bases: TGTGCCTGGAGTGTACCCAGGTTACTTTCACCCCTCCACTTT. This encodes CAWSVPRLLSPLHF.

The chain joins TRBV7-3 to TRBJ2-2; a weak D match, TRBD1 (6 bases). V lost 2 bases, J lost 7 bases, and 11 bases lay in between. Germline CDR1 SGHTA, CDR2 FQGTGA. The CDR3 is 14 amino acids. The CDR3 DNA is TGTGCCAGCAGCTTACAGGGGTATGACGGGGAGCTGTTTTTT. This translates into CASSLQGYDGELFF.

The J gene is TRBJ1-1, the V gene TRBV6-2 or TRBV6-3; 7 positions match TRBD1. Germline loops: CDR1 MNHEY, CDR2 SVGEGT. The CDR3 is 16 amino acids. Trimming removed 5 bases from V and 0 bases from J; junction bases left unmatched: 9. CDR3 amino acids: CASSLRQGGLNTEAFF. CDR3 bases: TGTGCCAGCAGTCTCCGTCAGGGGGGATTGAACACTGAAGCTTTCTTT.

V gene TRBV27 combines with J gene TRBJ1-1, with a weak D call TRBD1 (6 bases). This CDR3 has 14 residues. Germline assignment: CDR1 MNHEY and CDR2 SMNVEV (reference sequence). Trimming stripped 7 bases from V and 4 bases from J, with 16 bases between. The CDR3 here is CASTSQGLGTEAFF. The CDR3 region has the DNA TGTGCCAGCACTTCTCAGGGGTTGGGCACTGAAGCTTTCTTT.

CDR3 sequence reads: CASSAPGQGTDTQYF. CDR3 DNA sequence: TGTGCCAGCAGTGCGCCGGGACAGGGGACAGATACGCAGTATTTT. V and J are TRBV28 and TRBJ2-3, with 10 positions matching TRBD1. V dropped 5 bases and J dropped 3; count of bases not matched to a gene: 5. Germline V gives CDR1 MDHEN, CDR2 SYDVKM. CDR3 size: 15 residues.

The CDR3 DNA reads as TGTGCCAGCAGCTTGGGGCCAGATCGCGGGCGGGACGGGGAGCTGTTTTTT. Protein sequence: CASSLGPDRGRDGELFF. The chain couples TRBV7-9 to TRBJ2-2, with D tentatively TRBD2 (6 bases). This CDR3 is built from 17 residues. Trimming shortened V by 3 bases and J by 7 bases, and 21 bases separated the two germline ends. Germline CDR1 SEHNR, CDR2 FQNEAQ (reference sequence).